These 12 T cell receptor beta chains share one sample of origin, sequenced in a study of identifying expanded T cells in peripheral blood. This table comes from immunoSEQ multiplex PCR, and its TCRdb copy is limited to in-frame clones, with some not included. The profile shows around 78,000 clones, 70% to 90% of them singletons. Sequenced input: blood. Every receptor here comes from a person between 18 and 70 years old in good health.

The chain joins TRBV13 to TRBJ2-1, with D unresolved. V was cut by 5 bases and J by 4 bases, with 15 bases left in between. This CDR3 contains 15 residues. Germline-derived CDR1 and CDR2 are PRHDT and FYEKMQ (reference sequence). The CDR3 here is CASSTGPPPYNEQFF. As DNA, the CDR3 is TGTGCCAGCAGCACCGGACCCCCTCCTTACAATGAGCAGTTCTTC.

The chain employs TRBV6-6 and TRBJ1-5; weak D call: TRBD1 (6 bases). This CDR3 is 13 amino acids long. The V gene lost 7 bases and the J gene lost 4 bases, with 11 bases spanning the gap. The germline V gene has CDR1 MNHNY and CDR2 SVGAGI (reference sequence). CDR3 DNA: TGTGCCAGCACGGGGGCAGCAAATCAGCCCCAGCATTTT. Its translation: CASTGAANQPQHF.

This clone appeared once. J is TRBJ2-7 and V is TRBV6-5, with TRBD2 as a possible D gene (5 bases). Trimming took 2 bases from V and 7 from J, leaving 9 bases between them. Germline lookup yields CDR1 MNHEY and CDR2 SVGAGI. This CDR3 spans 12 amino acids. DNA for the CDR3: TGTGCCAGCAGTTACCGGGCGGGTGAGCAGTACTTC. This encodes CASSYRAGEQYF.

This clone appeared a few times. The chain uses TRBV11-2 and TRBJ1-2; D not resolved. The ends were cut back, 5 bases at V and 3 bases at J, with 13 bases in the middle. CDR3 size: 14 residues. The germline gives CDR1 SGHAT, CDR2 FQNNGV. CDR3 region: CASSLSTNDYGYTF. The CDR3 nucleotides are TGTGCCAGCAGCCTTAGTACGAACGACTATGGCTACACCTTC. The variable domain in full, with the rest retrieved from reference TRBV11-2 and TRBJ1-2, is EAGVAQSPRYKIIEKRQSVAFWCNPISGHATLYWYQQILGQGPKLLIQFQNNGVVDDSQLPKDRFSAERLKGVDSTLKIQPAKLEDSAVYLCASSLSTNDYGYTFGSGTRLTVV.

The rearrangement uses TRBV7-2 and TRBJ2-5, with a weak D call TRBD2 (6 bases). This CDR3 has 15 amino acids. Germline CDR1 and CDR2: SGHTA and FQGNSA. The germline V and J ends were trimmed by 4 bases and 4 bases, with 16 bases remaining between them. CDR3 sequence reads: CASSSQTGAGETQYF. In DNA form, the CDR3 reads TGTGCCAGCAGCTCCCAAACGGGAGCGGGAGAGACCCAGTACTTC. Complete variable domain (other parts from reference TRBV7-2 and TRBJ2-5): GAGVSQSPSNKVTEKGKDVELRCDPISGHTALYWYRQSLGQGLEFLIYFQGNSAPDKSGLPSDRFSAERTGGSVSTLTIQRTQQEDSAVYLCASSSQTGAGETQYFGPGTRLLVL.

The rearrangement uses TRBV9 and TRBJ2-3; 7 nucleotides agree with TRBD2. V lost 4 bases and J lost 0; bases outside the gene matches: 8. CDR3 length: 16 residues. Germline assignment: CDR1 SGDLS and CDR2 YYNGEE. Written as DNA, the CDR3 is TGTGCCAGCAGCACCCCCCGGGGGGTGAGCACAGATACGCAGTATTTT. Its translation is CASSTPRGVSTDTQYF.

The genes are TRBV18 and TRBJ2-2; D unresolved. CDR1 and CDR2 from the germline V gene are KGHSH and LQKENI. V was clipped by 6 bases and J by 7 bases, with 12 bases between them. This CDR3 is built from 13 residues. This CDR3 is CASSAPSFGELFF. Written as DNA, the CDR3 is TGTGCCAGCTCGGCCCCTAGTTTCGGGGAGCTGTTTTTT.

CDR3 region: CSVDRANTGELFF. The CDR3 DNA follows: TGCAGCGTCGACAGGGCGAACACCGGGGAGCTGTTTTTT. The chain links TRBV29-1 to TRBJ2-2; 7 bases map to TRBD1. From germline, CDR1 is SQVTM and CDR2 ANQGSEA. The CDR3 is made up of 13 amino acids. V gave up 6 bases and J gave up 0 bases; unmatched junction bases: 1.

The rearrangement joins TRBV5-3 to TRBJ1-4, with D maybe TRBD1 (5 bases). TRBV5-3 is treated as an ORF (open reading frame) with a function not yet certain. Trimming pared 2 bases from V and 3 bases from J, leaving 8 bases between. This CDR3 is 14 amino acids long. The CDR3 loop reads CARSFGASNEKLFF. Written as DNA, the CDR3 is TGTGCCAGAAGCTTTGGGGCTTCTAATGAAAAACTGTTTTTT.

The rearrangement uses TRBV5-8 and TRBJ2-1, with 7 bases fitting TRBD1. Germline V gene sequence: CDR1 SGHTS, CDR2 YDEGEE. CDR3 length equals 17 residues. The trim removed 0 bases at V and 0 bases at J, leaving 6 bases unmatched. This CDR3 is CASSLDATGSSYNEQFF. The CDR3 DNA reads TGTGCCAGCAGCTTGGACGCGACAGGGAGCTCCTACAATGAGCAGTTCTTC.

V usage is TRBV7-2 and J usage is TRBJ1-5, with D perhaps matching TRBD1 (5 bases). The CDR3 is 13 residues long. CDR1 and CDR2 (germline): SGHTA, FQGNSA. Trimming removed 2 bases at V and 5 bases at J, with 7 bases between. The DNA of the CDR3 is TGTGCCAGCAGCTTAACGGGGGATCAGCCCCAGCATTTT. Its translation is CASSLTGDQPQHF.

This clone has only a few counts. The V gene is TRBV7-9, the J gene TRBJ2-1, with 9 bases aligning to TRBD2. The CDR3 covers 14 residues. The trim removed 5 bases at V and 9 bases at J, leaving 8 bases unmatched. In germline, CDR1 is SEHNR, CDR2 FQNEAQ (reference sequence). The CDR3 region is CASSAGLAISEQFF. CDR3 sequence (DNA): TGTGCCAGCAGCGCCGGACTAGCGATCAGTGAGCAGTTCTTC.